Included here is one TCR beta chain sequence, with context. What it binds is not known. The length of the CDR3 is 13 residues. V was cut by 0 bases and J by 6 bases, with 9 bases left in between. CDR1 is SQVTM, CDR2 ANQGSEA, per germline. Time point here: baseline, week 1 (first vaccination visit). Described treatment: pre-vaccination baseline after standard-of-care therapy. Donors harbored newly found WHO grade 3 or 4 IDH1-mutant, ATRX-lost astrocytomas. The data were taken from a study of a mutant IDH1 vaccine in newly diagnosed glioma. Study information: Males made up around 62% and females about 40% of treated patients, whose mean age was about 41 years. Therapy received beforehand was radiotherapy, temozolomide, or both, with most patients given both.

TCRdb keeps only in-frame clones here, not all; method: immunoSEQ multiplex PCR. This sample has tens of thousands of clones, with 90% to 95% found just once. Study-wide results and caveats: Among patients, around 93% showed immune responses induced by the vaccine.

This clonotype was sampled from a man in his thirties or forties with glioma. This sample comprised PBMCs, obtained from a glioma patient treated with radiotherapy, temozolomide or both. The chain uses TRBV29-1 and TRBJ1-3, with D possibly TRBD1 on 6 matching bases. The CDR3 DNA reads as TGCAGCGTTGAAGACAGGGGCGCAAACACCATATATTTT. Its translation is CSVEDRGANTIYF.